The present TCR beta chain was sequenced within a study of T cell changes during pregnancy in multiple sclerosis. Some clones are missing from TCRdb's copy, which holds only in-frame ones; the method was immunoSEQ multiplex PCR. Of over 45,000 clones listed, 88% are singletons. J gave up 1 base and V 4 bases, and 9 bases lay outside the gene matches. Germline V gives CDR1 KGHSH, CDR2 LQKENI. The CDR3 has 17 residues. The chain combines TRBV18 with TRBJ2-3, with 9 bases matching TRBD2. This clonotype originated in a female donor with multiple sclerosis, enrolled in a pregnancy study. The specimen comprised CD4+ T cells from peripheral blood mononuclear cells, sampled in the second trimester of pregnancy. The CDR3 here is CASSLLAGVEGTDTQYF. The CDR3 DNA is TGTGCCAGCTCACTTTTAGCGGGAGTAGAGGGCACAGATACGCAGTATTTT. The full variable domain, in which reference TRBV18 and TRBJ2-3 provide the parts outside the CDR3, is NAGVMQNPRHLVRRRGQEARLRCSPMKGHSHVYWYRQLPEEGLKFMVYLQKENIIDESGMPKERFSAEFPKEGPSILRIQQVVRGDSAAYFCASSLLAGVEGTDTQYFGPGTRLTVL.